This T cell receptor beta chain is drawn from a study of shared clonotypes between healthy human individuals. General study points: A handful of donors shared around 5.1% of their naive CD4 clonotypes. What naive subsets generally showed was a larger estimated richness than memory subsets showed.

CDR1 is MNHNY and CDR2 is SVGAGI in the germline V gene (reference sequence). The CDR3 runs to 16 residues. V was cut by 5 bases and J by 0 bases, with 14 bases left in between. Concerning this clone: No antigen is known for it.

Assay used: immunoSEQ multiplex PCR; TCRdb lists only in-frame clones, some missing. The table shows about 680,000 clones, with about two thirds occurring only once. The V and J genes are TRBV6-6 and TRBJ2-4, with D perhaps matching TRBD1 (6 bases). The sequence derives from a woman aged 30 to 39 in good health. Sequences were obtained from memory CD4+ T cells sorted from blood. Subset reported: CD45RA-negative fraction. CDR3 region: CASSHQGGQAKNIQYF. CDR3 nucleotides: TGTGCCAGCAGTCACCAAGGGGGTCAAGCCAAAAACATTCAGTACTTC.